Following are 19 T cell receptor beta chains from one sample sequenced in a study of T cell responses to AZD1222 COVID-19 vaccine. TCRdb keeps only in-frame clones here, not all; method: immunoSEQ multiplex PCR. This sample has roughly 170,000 clones, with 90% found just once. Sequences were derived from peripheral blood, sampled on day 0 of AZD1222 vaccination. The receptor source for this set is an adult in good health.

This rearrangement joins TRBV12-3 or TRBV12-4 to TRBJ1-5; the D is unclear. This CDR3 region has 11 residues. V shed 3 bases and J shed 7 bases, with 4 bases lying between them. This chain's CDR3 is CASSFGQPQHF. The DNA for the CDR3 is TGTGCCAGCAGTTTTGGACAGCCCCAGCATTTT.

This clone was detected once. The J gene is TRBJ2-1, the V gene TRBV12-5; 7 bases fit TRBD1. CDR1 is LGHNT and CDR2 is FRNRAP in the germline V gene. The trim removed 4 bases at V and 16 bases at J, leaving 13 bases unmatched. The length of the CDR3 is 13 residues. The CDR3 reads CASGWSTRGLSFF. In nucleotides, the CDR3 is TGTGCTAGTGGTTGGTCCACGAGGGGGCTGTCTTTCTTC.

The genes are TRBV7-3 and TRBJ2-3, with 8 positions matching TRBD2. Germline CDR1 is SGHTA and CDR2 is FQGTGA. V was pared by 5 bases and J by 3 bases, with 4 bases of the junction left unmatched. The CDR3 extends over 14 amino acids. CDR3 protein: CASSRTGGTDTQYF. The CDR3 DNA is TGTGCCAGCAGCCGAACGGGGGGGACAGATACGCAGTATTTT. The full variable domain, completed using reference TRBV7-3 and TRBJ2-3, is GAGVSQTPSNKVTEKGKYVELRCDPISGHTALYWYRQSLGQGPEFLIYFQGTGAADDSGLPNDRFFAVRPEGSVSTLKIQRTERGDSAVYLCASSRTGGTDTQYFGPGTRLTVL.

The chain combines TRBV5-1 with TRBJ1-1, with 7 nucleotides matching TRBD1. With V trimmed by 0 bases and J by 5 bases, 10 bases remained unmatched. CDR3 length: 16 residues. Germline CDR1 reads SGHRS; CDR2 reads YFSETQ. For the CDR3, the DNA is TGCGCCAGCAGCTTGGGGGTGACAGGGCCTGGGACTGAAGCTTTCTTT. It is translated as CASSLGVTGPGTEAFF.

This clone was detected only once. This chain joins TRBV29-1 and TRBJ1-2; no clear D gene. V lost 3 bases to trimming and J lost 0 bases, with 5 bases between them. The CDR3 runs to 12 residues. The germline gives CDR1 SQVTM, CDR2 ANQGSEA. The CDR3 region has the DNA TGCAGCGTTGAGACACCTAACTATGGCTACACCTTC. As protein: CSVETPNYGYTF.

The chain has TRBV10-3 and TRBJ1-5, with a weak D call TRBD1 (6 bases). The CDR3 sequence is 16 residues long. V was shortened by 10 bases and J by 0 bases, with 19 bases between the two germline ends. Germline V CDR1 and CDR2: ENHRY, SYGVKD. In nucleotides, the CDR3 is TGTGCCACCCTGGGGGGGCAGGGCAATAGCAATCAGCCCCAGCATTTT. Encoded protein: CATLGGQGNSNQPQHF.

The CDR3 here is CASSYSGGGEAFF. The CDR3 nucleotides are TGTGCCAGCAGTTACTCAGGGGGGGGTGAAGCTTTCTTT. The chain uses TRBV6-5 and TRBJ1-1, with D maybe TRBD1 (6 bases). This CDR3 contains 13 residues. The ends were cut back, 0 bases at V and 7 bases at J, with 9 bases in the middle. Germline-derived CDR1 and CDR2 are MNHEY and SVGAGI.

This clone was recorded once. The genes are TRBV7-6 and TRBJ1-1; TRBD1 matches 7 bases. This CDR3 region has 15 residues. From germline, CDR1 is SGHVS and CDR2 FNYEAQ. The ends lost 1 base at V and 5 bases at J; junction bases unmatched: 7. The CDR3: CASSLVTGVWTEAFF. The DNA for the CDR3 is TGTGCCAGCAGCTTAGTCACAGGGGTATGGACTGAAGCTTTCTTT.

The gene calls are TRBV14 and TRBJ2-1; 7 nucleotides align to TRBD1. This CDR3 region has 13 residues. V gave up 4 bases and J gave up 7 bases; unmatched junction bases: 4. Germline assignment: CDR1 SGHDN and CDR2 FVKESK. The CDR3 loop reads CASSRSRGNEQFF. The CDR3 DNA is TGTGCCAGCAGCCGGTCCAGGGGGAATGAGCAGTTCTTC.

The chain joins TRBV19 to TRBJ1-5; D remains unclear. The CDR3 contains 15 residues. Between the trimmed V and J ends, which lost 2 bases and 4 bases, there was a span of 12 bases. Germline loops: CDR1 LNHDA, CDR2 SQIVND (reference sequence). The CDR3 DNA sequence: TGTGCCAGTAGTATAATGATGAGATGGAATCAGCCCCAGCATTTT. Translated, it gives CASSIMMRWNQPQHF.

The rearrangement uses TRBV7-2 and TRBJ1-2, with TRBD1 as a possible D gene (6 bases). Between the trimmed V and J ends, which lost 11 bases and 2 bases, there was a span of 15 bases. Per the germline V gene, CDR1 is SGHTA and CDR2 is FQGNSA. This CDR3 spans 13 amino acids. CDR3 sequence (DNA): TGTGCCGCCGGACAGATCTTAAACTATGGCTACACCTTC. Protein sequence: CAAGQILNYGYTF.

The chain employs TRBV2 and TRBJ2-1; 10 bases fit TRBD1. CDR3 length equals 14 residues. CDR1 and CDR2 (germline): SNHLY, FYNNEI. V was pared by 6 bases and J by 6 bases, with 5 bases of the junction left unmatched. The CDR3 nucleotides are TGTGCCAGCAGGGGGGACAGGGGTCTCAATGAGCAGTTCTTC. It yields the protein CASRGDRGLNEQFF.

V gene TRBV6-2 or TRBV6-3 combines with J gene TRBJ1-3; D might be TRBD1 (5 bases). Trimming cost V 0 bases and J 2 bases, with 8 bases left between them. The CDR3 consists of 15 residues. CDR1 and CDR2 from the germline V gene are MNHEY and SVGEGT. CDR3 coding DNA: TGTGCCAGCAGTTACTCCGCGGGGGCTGGAAACACCATATATTTT. It codes for CASSYSAGAGNTIYF.

The gene calls are TRBV7-2 and TRBJ2-7, with TRBD1 matching 7 bases. Trimming removed 5 bases from V and 3 bases from J; junction bases left unmatched: 10. The CDR3 is 15 residues long. Germline assignment: CDR1 SGHTA and CDR2 FQGNSA. In nucleotides, the CDR3 is TGTGCCAGCAGCGTGACAGGGTCCCGCGGCTACGAGCAGTACTTC. Translation gives CASSVTGSRGYEQYF.

The CDR3 DNA is TGTGCCAGCAGCTCCACTAGCGGACCGTACAATGAGCAGTTCTTC. Translating gives CASSSTSGPYNEQFF. The rearrangement links TRBV7-2 to TRBJ2-1, with 8 bases that match TRBD2. CDR3 length: 15 residues. V dropped 4 bases and J dropped 4; count of bases not matched to a gene: 6. Germline V gene lookup returns CDR1 SGHTA and CDR2 FQGNSA.

The J gene is TRBJ1-1, the V gene TRBV5-1; D is undetermined. Per germline, CDR1 SGHRS and CDR2 YFSETQ. Trimming pared 1 base from V and 1 base from J, leaving 8 bases between. This CDR3 is built from 14 residues. The DNA for the CDR3 is TGCGCCAGCAGCTTGAATGGAGCGAACACTGAAGCTTTCTTT. Translated, it gives CASSLNGANTEAFF.

The count of this clone is one. This sequence joins TRBV9 and TRBJ2-7, with 9 nucleotides matching TRBD1. Germline V gene data show CDR1 as SGDLS and CDR2 as YYNGEE. The CDR3 totals 14 residues. With V trimmed by 3 bases and J by 5 bases, 6 bases remained unmatched. For the CDR3, the DNA is TGTGCCAGCAGCGGCGGACAGGGGCTGGACGAGCAGTACTTC. This codes for CASSGGQGLDEQYF.

The V gene is TRBV27, the J gene TRBJ2-7, with 8 positions matching TRBD1. The trim removed 4 bases at V and 6 bases at J, leaving 8 bases unmatched. The CDR3 loop spans 14 amino acids. Germline V lookup: CDR1 MNHEY, CDR2 SMNVEV (reference sequence). For the CDR3, the DNA is TGTGCCAGCAGTTCGGGGACAGGTTTAGGCGAGCAGTACTTC. Translating it yields CASSSGTGLGEQYF.

J is TRBJ2-7 and V is TRBV9, with a weak D call TRBD2 (7 bases). Trimming removed 7 bases from V and 6 bases from J, with 11 bases in between. Per the germline V gene, CDR1 is SGDLS and CDR2 is YYNGEE. CDR3 size: 11 residues. CDR3 nucleotides: TGTGCCAGCGGGGGGGCCGCCGAGCAGTACTTC. Translating gives CASGGAAEQYF.